This T cell receptor (beta chain) was sequenced during a study of CD8 T cells in Susac syndrome. In this sample, this clonotype turned up once. Peripheral blood CD8+ and CD4+ T cells were profiled by TCR beta sequencing. The CD8+ and CD4+ T cells were isolated magnetically using a negative isolation approach, whereas the TEMRA cells were enriched by FACS. RNA amounts of 0.5 to 1 ug underwent reverse transcription with random hexamers. The TCR beta CDR3 was amplified by immunoSEQ multiplex PCR across 54 Vbeta, 13 Jbeta. TCRdb itself ran the immunoSEQ multiplex PCR reads through MiXCR, one entry per CDR3 protein. The sample carries fewer than 150,000 distinct CDR3 sequences, about 92% recorded once. Germline V gene lookup returns CDR1 MNHEY and CDR2 SMNVEV (reference sequence). This CDR3 contains 16 residues. V lost 5 bases, J lost 11 bases, and 26 bases lay in between.

The specimen was CD4+ T cells from PBMCs. The receptor comes from a human donor with multiple sclerosis. The V and J genes are TRBV27 and TRBJ2-3; D is perhaps TRBD1 (6 bases). CDR3 amino acids: CASSPRYRDPQEEQYF. DNA of the CDR3: TGTGCCAGCAGTCCCCGATACAGGGACCCGCAGGAGGAGCAGTATTTT.